This record concerns one T cell receptor beta chain sequence. Its cognate antigen is unknown. These data are taken from a study of OX40 agonist ivuxolimab in advanced cancers. The overall study: Clinicians treated patients with ivuxolimab, an agonistic anti-OX40 (CD134) antibody.

Here immunoSEQ multiplex PCR was the method, and the copy in TCRdb shows in-frame clones only, minus some. The table has fewer than 120,000 clones, approximately 89% seen once. The ends were cut back, 3 bases at V and 2 bases at J, with 14 bases in the middle. The CDR3 extends over 16 amino acids. Germline loops: CDR1 SGHNT, CDR2 YYREEE (reference sequence). Study findings and constraints: The antigen specificity of the peripheral T cells (those that were expanded) was not determined.

Blood was sampled at baseline, cycle 4 day 1, and cycle 7 day 1. This sample comprised CD4+ or CD8+ T cells sorted from blood, obtained in a trial of the OX40 agonist ivuxolimab. The chain is built from TRBV5-4 and TRBJ2-2, with D possibly TRBD2 on 6 matching bases. The clonotype comes from an adult with an advanced solid tumor such as melanoma, head and neck, liver or kidney cancer. The chain's CDR3 is CASSSRAAGNTGELFF. The CDR3 coding sequence is TGTGCCAGCAGCTCTAGAGCGGCGGGAAACACCGGGGAGCTGTTTTTT.